The T cell receptor (beta chain) under discussion was sequenced for a study of T cells in Graves' hyperthyroidism and ophthalmopathy. Amplified TCR beta CDR3 regions derived from RNA transcripts. HTBI primers were employed in a first-round RT-PCR of the TCR CDR3. TCRdb called the multiplex PCR reads again in MiXCR, with one record for every CDR3 protein. The table records around 700,000 distinct CDR3 sequences, around a sixth of them present only once. This clonotype was detected ten times or more. Uncontrolled infection, other autoimmune disease, pregnancy or lactation disqualified patients from enrolment. V was cut by 6 bases and J by 3 bases, with 11 bases left in between. Per the germline V gene, CDR1 is SNHLY and CDR2 is FYNNEI. The CDR3 loop spans 13 amino acids.

The sequencing sample was made of blood. The source of this sequence is a woman aged 50 to 60 with Graves' hyperthyroidism that later progressed to Graves' ophthalmopathy. The chain employs TRBV2 and TRBJ2-5; a possible D gene is TRBD1 (6 bases). This CDR3 reads CASRRGQEETQYF. CDR3 sequence (DNA): TGTGCCAGCAGGAGGGGACAAGAAGAGACCCAGTACTTC.